Presented here are 27 T cell receptor beta chains from one specimen sequenced in a study of CD8+CD57+ T cells in acquired aplastic anemia. The study profiled TCR beta VDJ and CDR3 using genomic DNA as template. MiXCR was run by TCRdb on the reads, yielding one entry per CDR3 protein. In the table there are about 210,000 distinct CDR3 sequences, 30% to 40% of which are singletons. The sequencing input was sorted CD4+, CD8+, or CD8+CD57+ T cells (not recorded which) from PBMCs. Receptors originate from a human donor in good health, serving as a control.

This clonotype was seen more than once but under ten times. The V and J genes are TRBV4-2 and TRBJ1-2; 8 bases fit TRBD1. The CDR3 is made up of 15 amino acids. CDR1 and CDR2 from the germline V gene are LGHNA and YNFKEQ. J gave up 6 bases and V 1 base, and 7 bases lay outside the gene matches. The DNA for the CDR3 is TGTGCCAGCAGCCAAGCCGGGACAGGTCAGGATGGCTACACCTTC. Protein sequence: CASSQAGTGQDGYTF.

This clonotype has a count of ten or more. The chain combines TRBV4-1 with TRBJ2-5; 15 positions agree with TRBD2. Looked up from germline, CDR1 is MGHRA and CDR2 is YSYEKL. V lost 4 bases and J lost 2; bases outside the gene matches: 2. There are 16 residues in the CDR3. The CDR3 loop reads CASSRGLAGGQETQYF. In DNA, the CDR3 is TGCGCCAGCAGCCGAGGACTAGCGGGGGGGCAAGAGACCCAGTACTTC.

This chain links TRBV11-1 with TRBJ2-2; TRBD2 aligns across 8 bases. CDR1 and CDR2 from the germline V gene are SGHAT and FQDESV (reference sequence). Trimming removed 0 bases from V and 3 bases from J; junction bases left unmatched: 9. The CDR3 is made up of 18 amino acids. CDR3 DNA sequence: TGTGCCAGCAGCTTAGCCGGTCAGCGGGGGCCCTACACCGGGGAGCTGTTTTTT. This encodes CASSLAGQRGPYTGELFF.

The chain links TRBV12-3 or TRBV12-4 to TRBJ1-1; D unresolved. Trimming removed 7 bases from V and 1 base from J, with 10 bases in between. The CDR3 consists of 13 residues. The CDR3 DNA reads as TGTGCCAGCACCCTGGGCAGGAACACTGAAGCTTTCTTT. Amino acid sequence: CASTLGRNTEAFF.

The rearrangement joins TRBV25-1 to TRBJ2-1; unclear D gene. Germline V lookup: CDR1 MGHDK, CDR2 SYGVNS. The V and J ends lost 6 bases and 3 bases respectively, with 18 bases between them. This CDR3 contains 16 residues. CDR3 in DNA: TGTGCCAGCAGCTTACCCCGACGTGGCGACTACAATGAGCAGTTCTTC. Amino acid sequence: CASSLPRRGDYNEQFF.

For this clonotype: At one end the junction does not follow the germline gene, possibly because of a read error. The chain couples TRBV4-1 to TRBJ2-7; TRBD1 aligns across 7 bases. Per the germline V gene, CDR1 is MGHRA and CDR2 is YSYEKL. The CDR3 is 14 residues long. The CDR3: CASSSRDSQYGQYF. As DNA, the CDR3 is TGCGCCAGCAGCTCCCGGGACAGCCAATACGGGCAGTACTTC.

This clonotype was recorded only once. This sequence joins TRBV5-4 and TRBJ1-2; D is undetermined. Germline CDR1 and CDR2: SGHNT and YYREEE (reference sequence). The CDR3 length is 12 residues. Trimming took 0 bases from V and 6 from J, leaving 6 bases between them. The CDR3 sequence: CASSLAGDGYTF. CDR3 in DNA: TGTGCCAGCAGCTTGGCCGGTGATGGCTACACCTTC.

V and J are TRBV5-1 and TRBJ1-6, with D unresolved. Germline V gene data show CDR1 as SGHRS and CDR2 as YFSETQ. The CDR3 runs to 15 residues. V was pared by 1 base and J by 10 bases, with 15 bases between. The CDR3 reads CASSLSGFGKSPLHF. In nucleotides, the CDR3 is TGCGCCAGCAGCTTGAGCGGTTTCGGGAAGTCACCCCTCCACTTT.

This chain uses TRBV9 with TRBJ1-2, with D hard to call. The germline V gene encodes CDR1 SGDLS and CDR2 YYNGEE. V lost 0 bases and J lost 4, with 10 bases in between. CDR3 length equals 14 residues. The CDR3 sequence is CASSVGSGSYGYTF. CDR3 sequence (DNA): TGTGCCAGCAGCGTAGGTTCCGGGTCCTATGGCTACACCTTC.

This clonotype was observed at least ten times. This chain joins TRBV2 and TRBJ2-1; D possibly corresponds to TRBD2 (5 bases). The germline V and J ends were trimmed by 4 bases and 0 bases, with 10 bases remaining between them. This CDR3 is 15 amino acids long. CDR1 is SNHLY and CDR2 is FYNNEI in the germline V gene. CDR3 residues: CASSADYSSYNEQFF. DNA of the CDR3: TGTGCCAGCAGTGCAGACTATTCCTCCTACAATGAGCAGTTCTTC.

This chain connects TRBV15 to TRBJ1-2; a weak D match, TRBD1 (5 bases). Germline V gene data show CDR1 as LNHNV and CDR2 as YYDKDF (reference sequence). V was shortened by 1 base and J by 7 bases, with 16 bases between the two germline ends. The CDR3 runs to 15 residues. The CDR3 region is CATSRGGVGLGGYTF. CDR3 bases: TGTGCCACCAGCAGAGGGGGGGTAGGGCTCGGTGGCTACACCTTC.

This clonotype has at least ten counts. The rearrangement uses TRBV2 and TRBJ2-5, with D hard to call. Trimming cost V 4 bases and J 5 bases, with 5 bases left between them. Looked up from germline, CDR1 is SNHLY and CDR2 is FYNNEI. The CDR3 has 11 amino acids. CDR3 bases: TGTGCCAGCAGTGTGAGGGAGACCCAGTACTTC. Its translation is CASSVRETQYF.

DNA for the CDR3: TGCAGCGTTGGGCCACCGGGGCTGGGCTACACCTTC. It yields the protein CSVGPPGLGYTF. This chain uses TRBV29-1 with TRBJ1-2, with TRBD1 as a possible D gene (5 bases). This CDR3 is 12 amino acids long. Trimming removed 4 bases at V and 8 bases at J, with 14 bases between. CDR1 is SQVTM and CDR2 is ANQGSEA in the germline V gene.

Points on this clonotype: A much larger clone sits a single nucleotide away, making a read error possible. This rearrangement joins TRBV7-3 to TRBJ1-6; no firm D call. CDR3 size: 15 residues. In germline, CDR1 is SGHTA, CDR2 FQGTGA. CDR3 DNA: TGTGCCAGCAGCTTACGGAGCTCCTATAATCCACCCCTCCACTTT. It translates to CASSLRSSYNPPLHF.

The chain is built from TRBV7-9 and TRBJ2-1; 7 bases are shared with TRBD1. Looked up from germline, CDR1 is SEHNR and CDR2 is FQNEAQ (reference sequence). This CDR3 has 13 amino acids. V was clipped by 4 bases and J by 15 bases; unmatched bases: 12. In nucleotides, the CDR3 is TGTGCCAGCAGCTCCCAACAGGGGAATATCGCGTTCTTC. Translating gives CASSSQQGNIAFF.

This clonotype was found many times. The chain links TRBV29-1 to TRBJ2-1; D not certain. The V gene lost 7 bases and the J gene lost 2 bases, with 9 bases spanning the gap. The CDR3 sequence is 12 residues long. The germline V gene has CDR1 SQVTM and CDR2 ANQGSEA. The CDR3 is CSATPPYNEQFF. In DNA, the CDR3 is TGCAGCGCCACACCCCCCTACAATGAGCAGTTCTTC.

About this clonotype: This could be a read error, since a much larger clone is one nucleotide away. The chain uses TRBV6-5 and TRBJ1-6, with 7 bases that match TRBD1. V lost 4 bases, J lost 9 bases, and 9 bases stayed unmatched. Germline V lookup: CDR1 MNHEY, CDR2 SVGAGI. The CDR3 consists of 15 residues. This CDR3 is CASSSTTGLSSPLHF. CDR3 DNA: TGTGCCAGCAGTTCCACGACAGGGCTCAGTTCACCCCTCCACTTT.

The sample holds many counts of this clonotype. This rearrangement joins TRBV24-1 to TRBJ2-1; the match to TRBD1 covers 8 bases. Trimming at V came to 3 bases and at J to 9 bases, leaving 12 bases not matched to a gene. This CDR3 spans 16 amino acids. Germline CDR1 reads KGHDR; CDR2 reads SFDVKD. The CDR3 DNA reads TGTGCCACCAGTGATCCGAGGACAGGGATCCCTGTTGAGCAGTTCTTC. This encodes CATSDPRTGIPVEQFF.

The chain recombines TRBV5-1 with TRBJ2-5; D is uncertain. CDR3 length equals 16 residues. Germline V CDR1 and CDR2: SGHRS, YFSETQ. With 2 bases removed from V and 2 bases from J, the gap between germline ends came to 16 bases. The chain's CDR3 is CASSFGSLMLQETQYF. For the CDR3, the DNA is TGCGCCAGCAGCTTCGGGTCTTTAATGCTACAAGAGACCCAGTACTTC.

The chain combines TRBV5-8 with TRBJ1-2; no clear D. V was trimmed by 2 bases and J by 4 bases, leaving 9 bases between them. Germline V gene sequence: CDR1 SGHTS, CDR2 YDEGEE. The CDR3 has 13 amino acids. The CDR3 DNA is TGTGCCAGCAGCTTTAGGGAGCCCTATGGCTACACCTTC. It translates to CASSFREPYGYTF.

The chain combines TRBV6-1 with TRBJ2-1; 8 nucleotides align to TRBD2. From germline, CDR1 is MNHNS and CDR2 SASEGT. The CDR3 totals 15 residues. V gave up 6 bases and J gave up 5 bases; unmatched junction bases: 9. DNA of the CDR3: TGTGCCAGCAGAAGGGTAGCGGGATCGGACAATGAGCAGTTCTTC. Translated: CASRRVAGSDNEQFF.

V and J are TRBV12-5 and TRBJ2-5; TRBD2 is a possible D gene (6 bases). Per germline, CDR1 LGHNT and CDR2 FRNRAP. Trimming removed 0 bases from V and 5 bases from J, with 13 bases in between. The CDR3 extends over 15 amino acids. The DNA for the CDR3 is TGTGCTAGTGGTTTGGTAACGGGGGTCGCGGAGACCCAGTACTTC. Its protein product is CASGLVTGVAETQYF.

This clonotype was recorded at least ten times. The chain joins TRBV14 to TRBJ1-3; D possibly corresponds to TRBD1 (5 bases). Looked up from germline, CDR1 is SGHDN and CDR2 is FVKESK. Trimming took off 4 bases at V and 0 bases at J, with 28 bases between the two ends. This CDR3 is 21 amino acids long. CDR3 in DNA: TGTGCCAGCAGCCGGGAACAGACAGTACCCAGATCCCCCTCCTCTGGAAACACCATATATTTT. Its protein is CASSREQTVPRSPSSGNTIYF.

This clonotype was seen a single time. This chain joins TRBV11-2 and TRBJ1-2, with D possibly being TRBD1 (5 bases). There are 18 residues in the CDR3. The V end lost 2 bases, the J end lost 1 base, and 20 bases lay between the germline ends. Germline lookup yields CDR1 SGHAT and CDR2 FQNNGV. CDR3: CASSLLVPRRQINYGYTF. The CDR3 DNA follows: TGTGCCAGCAGCTTATTGGTTCCCCGTCGACAGATTAACTATGGCTACACCTTC.

In its sample, this clonotype was seen many times. The chain is built from TRBV7-9 and TRBJ1-4, with D unresolved. V was trimmed by 8 bases and J by 7 bases, leaving 5 bases between them. The germline V gene has CDR1 SEHNR and CDR2 FQNEAQ (reference sequence). This CDR3 has 10 residues. CDR3 bases: TGTGCCAGCGGTCCTGAAAAACTGTTTTTT. It yields the protein CASGPEKLFF.

This clonotype has at least ten counts. The chain joins TRBV5-1 to TRBJ2-3; 10 nucleotides agree with TRBD2. The CDR3 covers 15 residues. With V trimmed by 2 bases and J by 3 bases, 3 bases remained unmatched. Germline V CDR1 and CDR2: SGHRS, YFSETQ. In nucleotides, the CDR3 is TGCGCCAGCAGCTTACAGCGGGGGGGAACAGATACGCAGTATTTT. Its translation is CASSLQRGGTDTQYF.

This clonotype showed up just a few times. The chain employs TRBV3-1 and TRBJ1-2; TRBD1 might be the D (6 bases). The CDR3 has 16 residues. The V gene lost 0 bases and the J gene lost 4 bases, with 15 bases spanning the gap. The germline V gene has CDR1 LGHDT and CDR2 YNNKEL (reference sequence). The CDR3 here is CASSQDWGQTVYGYTF. In DNA form, the CDR3 reads TGTGCCAGCAGCCAAGATTGGGGGCAGACTGTCTATGGCTACACCTTC.